This TCR beta chain was found in a study of T cells in tuberculosis. Study-level information: This South African cohort compared adolescents with or without latent tuberculosis against adults with active tuberculosis. Within 7 days of starting treatment, or before, PBMC were stored.

The time point is: new active TB diagnosis, blood taken before or within 7 days of starting treatment. Confirmation came from sputum smear and/or culture positivity for M. tuberculosis. TCRdb keeps only in-frame clones here, not all; method: immunoSEQ multiplex PCR. The table has some 30,000 clones, roughly nine tenths seen once. V was pared by 4 bases and J by 1 base, with 13 bases between. The CDR3 has 15 amino acids. Germline V gene lookup returns CDR1 MGHRA and CDR2 YSYEKL. This sequence was found in an adult with tuberculosis. The gene calls are TRBV4-1 and TRBJ2-5; D gene unclear. The specimen was PBMCs, collected at tuberculosis diagnosis. The CDR3 coding sequence is TGCGCCAGCAGCCCCTACAGAGTGCGCCAAGAGACCCAGTACTTC. It yields the protein CASSPYRVRQETQYF.